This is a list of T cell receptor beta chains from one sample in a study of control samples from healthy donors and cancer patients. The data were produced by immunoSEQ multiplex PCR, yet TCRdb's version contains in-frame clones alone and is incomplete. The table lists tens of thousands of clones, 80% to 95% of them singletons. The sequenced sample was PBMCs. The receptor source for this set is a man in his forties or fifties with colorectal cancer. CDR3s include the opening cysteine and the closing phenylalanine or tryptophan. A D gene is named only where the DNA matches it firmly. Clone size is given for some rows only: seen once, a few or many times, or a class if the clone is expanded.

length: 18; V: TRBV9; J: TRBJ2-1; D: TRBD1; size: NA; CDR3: CASSPQIRDRGFYNEQFF; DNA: TGTGCCAGCAGCCCACAGATTCGGGACAGGGGATTTTACAATGAGCAGTTCTTC
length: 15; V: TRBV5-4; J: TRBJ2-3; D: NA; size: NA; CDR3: CASSAYRDRTDTQYF; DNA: TGTGCCAGCAGCGCATACCGGGACCGCACAGATACGCAGTATTTT
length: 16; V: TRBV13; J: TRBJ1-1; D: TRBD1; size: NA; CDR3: CASSLGGKGANTEAFF; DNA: TGTGCCAGCAGCTTAGGGGGTAAGGGGGCGAACACTGAAGCTTTCTTT
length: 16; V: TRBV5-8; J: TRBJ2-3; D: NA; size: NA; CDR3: CASSPGQGGATDTQYF; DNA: TGTGCCAGCAGCCCTGGTCAGGGGGGCGCCACAGATACGCAGTATTTT
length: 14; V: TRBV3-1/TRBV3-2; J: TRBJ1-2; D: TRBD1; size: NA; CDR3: CASTRTGGRGGYTF; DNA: TGTGCCAGCACTAGGACAGGGGGAAGAGGCGGCTACACCTTC
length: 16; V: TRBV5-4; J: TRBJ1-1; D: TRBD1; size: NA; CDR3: CASSSQGALYGDEAFF; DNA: TGTGCCAGCAGCTCACAGGGGGCGCTTTATGGGGATGAAGCTTTCTTT
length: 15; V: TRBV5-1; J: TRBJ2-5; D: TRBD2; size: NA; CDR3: CASRGGSGGLETQYF; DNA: TGCGCCAGTAGGGGGGGCTCGGGGGGGCTCGAGACCCAGTACTTC
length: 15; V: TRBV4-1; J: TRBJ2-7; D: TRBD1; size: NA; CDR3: CASSQGTGFVPEQYF; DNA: TGCGCCAGCAGCCAAGGGACAGGGTTCGTCCCCGAGCAGTACTTC
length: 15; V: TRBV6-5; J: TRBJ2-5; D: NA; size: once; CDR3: CASSYSSMPQETQYF; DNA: TGTGCCAGCAGTTACTCGAGCATGCCCCAAGAGACCCAGTACTTC
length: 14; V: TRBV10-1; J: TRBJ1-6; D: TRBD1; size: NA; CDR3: CASRRGQFNSPLHF; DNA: TGCGCCAGCAGAAGGGGGCAGTTTAATTCACCCCTCCACTTT
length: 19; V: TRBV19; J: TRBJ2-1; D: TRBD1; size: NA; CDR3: CASSIDGGTGIRSYNEQFF; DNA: TGTGCCAGTAGTATAGATGGCGGGACAGGGATTCGGTCCTACAATGAGCAGTTCTTC
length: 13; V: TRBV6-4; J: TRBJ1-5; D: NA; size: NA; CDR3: CASSKEVNQPQHF; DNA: TGTGCCAGCAGCAAAGAGGTTAATCAGCCCCAGCATTTT
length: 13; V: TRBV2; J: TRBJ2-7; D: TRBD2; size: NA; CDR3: CASSDGRGYEQYF; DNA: TGTGCCAGCAGTGACGGGAGGGGATACGAGCAGTACTTC
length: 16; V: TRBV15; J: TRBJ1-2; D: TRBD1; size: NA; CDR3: CATSSMGQGKDYGYTF; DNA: TGTGCCACCAGCAGCATGGGACAGGGGAAAGACTATGGCTACACCTTC
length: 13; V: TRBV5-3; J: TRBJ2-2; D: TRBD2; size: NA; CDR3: CATKGGAQLELFF; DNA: TGTGCTACTAAGGGAGGGGCCCAACTGGAGCTGTTTTTT
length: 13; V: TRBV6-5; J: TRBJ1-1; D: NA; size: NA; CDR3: CASSYSKVTEAFF; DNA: TGTGCCAGCAGTTACTCCAAAGTCACTGAAGCTTTCTTT
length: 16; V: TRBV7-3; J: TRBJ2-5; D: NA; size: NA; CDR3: CASSPFGPIGGETQYF; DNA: TGTGCCAGCAGCCCTTTCGGTCCCATTGGCGGGGAGACCCAGTACTTC
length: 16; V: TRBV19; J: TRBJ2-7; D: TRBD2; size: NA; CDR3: CASSSQGGGAVYEQYF; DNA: TGTGCCAGTAGTTCCCAAGGCGGGGGGGCCGTCTACGAGCAGTACTTC
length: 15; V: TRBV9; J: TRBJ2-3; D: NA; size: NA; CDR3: CASSAGTLSTDTQYF; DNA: TGTGCCAGCAGCGCCGGGACTCTCTCTACAGATACGCAGTATTTT
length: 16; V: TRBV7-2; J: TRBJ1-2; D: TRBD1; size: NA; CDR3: CASSSRKGPGGGGYTF; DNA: TGTGCCAGCAGCTCCAGAAAAGGTCCAGGGGGAGGCGGCTACACCTTC
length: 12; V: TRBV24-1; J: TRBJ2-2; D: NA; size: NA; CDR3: CATRGNTGELFF; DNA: TGTGCCACCAGAGGGAATACCGGGGAGCTGTTTTTT
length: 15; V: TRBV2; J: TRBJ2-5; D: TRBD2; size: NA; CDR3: CASSQSSGARETQYF; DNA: TGTGCCAGCAGTCAGTCTAGCGGGGCCCGAGAGACCCAGTACTTC